The 27 T cell receptor beta chains given below trace back to one sample, sequenced in a study of cytomegalovirus exposure and HLA in healthy donors. The repertoire was sequenced with immunoSEQ multiplex PCR; TCRdb's copy has only in-frame clones and lacks some. The table has hundreds of thousands of clones, 80% to 90% seen once. The specimen sequenced was PBMCs. The receptors stem from a woman under 30 in good health and CMV-seropositive.

The rearrangement links TRBV27 to TRBJ1-5, with D possibly TRBD1 on 5 matching bases. In germline, CDR1 is MNHEY, CDR2 SMNVEV (reference sequence). V gave up 5 bases and J gave up 4 bases, with 12 bases separating them. The CDR3 consists of 14 residues. CDR3 residues: CASSVTGGNQPQHF. CDR3 bases: TGTGCCAGCAGTGTGACTGGGGGGAATCAGCCCCAGCATTTT.

This sequence joins TRBV19 and TRBJ1-2; D is uncertain. Trimming stripped 2 bases from V and 8 bases from J, with 12 bases between. CDR3 length: 13 residues. Germline V CDR1 and CDR2: LNHDA, SQIVND (reference sequence). The CDR3 DNA is TGTGCCAGTAGTATATGGCAGGAAAAAGGCTACACCTTC. This sequence encodes CASSIWQEKGYTF.

J is TRBJ1-2 and V is TRBV29-1; D unresolved. The CDR3 consists of 12 residues. The ends were cut back, 5 bases at V and 4 bases at J, with 11 bases in the middle. Germline V gene data show CDR1 as SQVTM and CDR2 as ANQGSEA. The CDR3 DNA reads TGCAGCGTTTCCGTCAGGATCTATGGCTACACCTTC. It specifies CSVSVRIYGYTF.

The V call is TRBV19, the J call TRBJ2-2; TRBD1 matches at 9 bases. Per germline, CDR1 LNHDA and CDR2 SQIVND (reference sequence). V trimming: 3 bases; J trimming: 1 base; junction bases outside the gene matches: 0. The length of the CDR3 is 15 residues. The CDR3 loop is CASSMGQGNTGELFF. As DNA, the CDR3 is TGTGCCAGTAGTATGGGACAGGGGAACACCGGGGAGCTGTTTTTT.

This chain connects TRBV19 to TRBJ2-2; TRBD1 matches at 10 bases. From germline, CDR1 is LNHDA and CDR2 SQIVND (reference sequence). V shed 4 bases and J 6 bases; nucleotides not matched to a gene: 11. CDR3 length: 17 amino acids. The CDR3 coding sequence is TGTGCCAGTAGTAAGACTCCGGGACAGGGGATGGCCGGGGAGCTGTTTTTT. Translated, it gives CASSKTPGQGMAGELFF.

The genes are TRBV28 and TRBJ2-7, with D perhaps TRBD1 (6 bases). V was shortened by 1 base and J by 3 bases, with 10 bases between the two germline ends. The germline CDR1 and CDR2 sequences are MDHEN and SYDVKM. The CDR3 covers 14 residues. CDR3: CASSLYGRGYEQYF. The CDR3 DNA sequence: TGTGCCAGCAGTTTATATGGCAGGGGCTACGAGCAGTACTTC.

The genes are TRBV9 and TRBJ2-4; TRBD2 is a possible D gene (6 bases). Trimming left V 2 bases short and J 1 base short, with 10 bases between. This CDR3 is built from 15 residues. Per germline, CDR1 SGDLS and CDR2 YYNGEE. CDR3 amino acids: CASSVGGSAKNIQYF. In DNA, the CDR3 is TGTGCCAGCAGCGTGGGAGGTTCGGCCAAAAACATTCAGTACTTC. The complete variable domain, with remaining parts taken from reference TRBV9 and TRBJ2-4, reads DSGVTQTPKHLITATGQRVTLRCSPRSGDLSVYWYQQSLDQGLQFLIQYYNGEERAKGNILERFSAQQFPDLHSELNLSSLELGDSALYFCASSVGGSAKNIQYFGAGTRLSVL.

This clone has more than one count but fewer than ten. The chain uses TRBV25-1 and TRBJ1-2; possible D gene TRBD1, 5 bases. The CDR3 extends over 14 amino acids. Per the germline V gene, CDR1 is MGHDK and CDR2 is SYGVNS. Deletions cut 0 bases from V and 8 bases from J, with 13 bases between. CDR3 amino acids: CASSEYGGPLGYTF. The CDR3, as DNA: TGTGCCAGCAGTGAATACGGGGGTCCTTTAGGCTACACCTTC.

This clone was picked up one time. CDR3 sequence (DNA): TGTGCCAGCACCACCAGGAATGAGCAGTTCTTC. As protein: CASTTRNEQFF. The chain recombines TRBV6-5 with TRBJ2-1; D unclear. CDR1 and CDR2 from the germline V gene are MNHEY and SVGAGI. V dropped 7 bases and J dropped 7 bases, with 8 bases sitting between them. This CDR3 contains 11 residues.

This sequence joins TRBV27 and TRBJ2-3; D might be TRBD2 (6 bases). The germline gives CDR1 MNHEY, CDR2 SMNVEV (reference sequence). Trimming removed 2 bases at V and 0 bases at J, with 9 bases between. The CDR3 has 15 amino acids. DNA of the CDR3: TGTGCCAGCAGTTTAGGGGGGAGGAGCACAGATACGCAGTATTTT. As protein: CASSLGGRSTDTQYF.

The chain links TRBV18 to TRBJ1-1, with TRBD1 as a possible D gene (5 bases). Germline CDR1 reads KGHSH; CDR2 reads LQKENI. The CDR3 contains 12 residues. Trimming removed 6 bases from V and 5 bases from J, with 10 bases in between. The CDR3 here is CASSAGGTEAFF. DNA for the CDR3: TGTGCCAGCTCCGCGGGGGGGACTGAAGCTTTCTTT. The full variable domain, with the rest looked up from reference TRBV18 and TRBJ1-1, is NAGVMQNPRHLVRRRGQEARLRCSPMKGHSHVYWYRQLPEEGLKFMVYLQKENIIDESGMPKERFSAEFPKEGPSILRIQQVVRGDSAAYFCASSAGGTEAFFGQGTRLTVV.

The V and J genes are TRBV28 and TRBJ2-2, with D perhaps matching TRBD1 (6 bases). Trimming took 3 bases from V and 3 from J, leaving 14 bases between them. In germline, CDR1 is MDHEN, CDR2 SYDVKM. The CDR3 contains 16 residues. Written as DNA, the CDR3 is TGTGCCAGCAGTTTTGATCACAGGGTGTACACCGGGGAGCTGTTTTTT. This gives the protein CASSFDHRVYTGELFF.

This rearrangement joins TRBV28 to TRBJ2-5; D perhaps matches TRBD2 (7 bases). CDR3 size: 16 residues. Per germline, CDR1 MDHEN and CDR2 SYDVKM. V lost 7 bases and J 4 bases, leaving 22 bases between the germline ends. CDR3 nucleotides: TGTGCCAGCACCTATGAAGCGGGAAGGGGGGCAGAGACCCAGTACTTC. Translating gives CASTYEAGRGAETQYF.

The rearrangement uses TRBV11-2 and TRBJ2-7; 12 bases line up with TRBD2. This CDR3 is built from 16 residues. The ends lost 4 bases at V and 6 bases at J; junction bases unmatched: 10. Germline-derived CDR1 and CDR2 are SGHAT and FQNNGV. Here the CDR3 reads CASSSLAGGPRREQYF. The CDR3 bases are TGTGCCAGCAGCTCTCTAGCGGGAGGGCCCCGACGCGAGCAGTACTTC.

V gene TRBV27 combines with J gene TRBJ2-1; 7 bases fit TRBD1. V trimming: 3 bases; J trimming: 14 bases; junction bases outside the gene matches: 4. From germline, CDR1 is MNHEY and CDR2 SMNVEV (reference sequence). The CDR3 runs 11 residues. The CDR3 nucleotides read TGTGCCAGCAGTTTCGGGACAGTTAAGTTCTTC. As protein: CASSFGTVKFF.

The CDR3 DNA reads as TGTGCCAGCAGCCCGGGGGGGGGCGACGAGCAGTACTTC. Translated, it gives CASSPGGGDEQYF. The V gene is TRBV5-4, the J gene TRBJ2-7; 8 bases line up with TRBD2. The trim removed 4 bases at V and 5 bases at J, leaving 5 bases unmatched. The CDR3 is 13 amino acids. Germline lookup yields CDR1 SGHNT and CDR2 YYREEE (reference sequence).

The rearrangement links TRBV6-1 to TRBJ1-2, with 9 bases aligning to TRBD1. Germline V CDR1 and CDR2: MNHNS, SASEGT. This CDR3 spans 14 amino acids. Trimming cost V 5 bases and J 7 bases; bases outside gene matches: 8. DNA for the CDR3: TGTGCCAGCAGTCGGACAGGGGCCTGGAGTGGCTACACCTTC. Translating gives CASSRTGAWSGYTF.

The chain joins TRBV11-2 to TRBJ2-7; 7 bases are a match to TRBD1. This CDR3 has 14 amino acids. The V segment lost 3 bases and the J segment 0 bases; nucleotides outside the gene matches: 2. Germline lookup yields CDR1 SGHAT and CDR2 FQNNGV. This chain's CDR3 is CASSFGTASYEQYF. The CDR3 nucleotides are TGTGCCAGCAGCTTCGGGACAGCCTCCTACGAGCAGTACTTC.

This rearrangement joins TRBV27 to TRBJ2-1; D is undetermined. Germline V gives CDR1 MNHEY, CDR2 SMNVEV (reference sequence). CDR3 size: 13 residues. With 2 bases removed from V and 7 bases from J, the gap between germline ends came to 9 bases. The CDR3 reads CASSLGRRNEQFF. For the CDR3, the DNA is TGTGCCAGCAGTTTAGGTAGAAGAAATGAGCAGTTCTTC.

The V call is TRBV5-1, the J call TRBJ2-7; a possible D gene is TRBD2 (6 bases). Germline V gives CDR1 SGHRS, CDR2 YFSETQ. Trimming stripped 3 bases from V and 7 bases from J, with 20 bases between. CDR3 size: 15 residues. This CDR3 is CASSWTLAGPVEQYF. As DNA, the CDR3 is TGCGCCAGCAGCTGGACACTAGCCGGACCAGTAGAGCAGTACTTC.

This chain connects TRBV29-1 to TRBJ2-1; 10 nucleotides align to TRBD2. CDR3 length: 13 amino acids. Germline assignment: CDR1 SQVTM and CDR2 ANQGSEA. V was clipped by 6 bases and J by 10 bases; unmatched bases: 9. DNA for the CDR3: TGCAGCGTCGGACACGGACTAGCGGTAGAGCAGTTCTTC. It specifies CSVGHGLAVEQFF.

CDR3 protein: CASSGLAGRYEQYF. The CDR3, as DNA: TGTGCCAGCAGCGGACTAGCGGGACGCTACGAGCAGTACTTC. The J gene is TRBJ2-7, the V gene TRBV9; 11 nucleotides line up with TRBD2. The CDR3 extends over 14 amino acids. Germline CDR1 SGDLS, CDR2 YYNGEE. V dropped 3 bases and J dropped 3; count of bases not matched to a gene: 2.

The V gene is TRBV5-1, the J gene TRBJ2-1; perhaps TRBD1 as D (5 bases). Germline lookup yields CDR1 SGHRS and CDR2 YFSETQ. This CDR3 contains 11 residues. V gave up 6 bases and J gave up 8 bases, with 9 bases separating them. The CDR3 nucleotides read TGCGCCAGCATCCAGGGTGATGAGCAGTTCTTC. Protein sequence: CASIQGDEQFF.

The chain joins TRBV6-5 to TRBJ2-7; 9 nucleotides match TRBD1. The CDR3 is 16 residues long. Germline V CDR1 and CDR2: MNHEY, SVGAGI. Losses at the gene ends were 0 bases for V and 5 bases for J; bases not matched to a gene: 8. DNA for the CDR3: TGTGCCAGCAGTTACTCTAGGGGACAGGGTTCCCACGAGCAGTACTTC. This translates into CASSYSRGQGSHEQYF.

The genes are TRBV2 and TRBJ2-7, with D maybe TRBD1 (6 bases). V gave up 5 bases and J gave up 3 bases, with 14 bases separating them. Per the germline V gene, CDR1 is SNHLY and CDR2 is FYNNEI. This CDR3 comprises 14 residues. The CDR3 DNA sequence: TGTGCCAGCAGTCGAGTGGACAGTTACTACGAGCAGTACTTC. This sequence encodes CASSRVDSYYEQYF.

V and J are TRBV2 and TRBJ2-3; 9 bases are shared with TRBD1. V lost 4 bases and J lost 0; bases outside the gene matches: 2. Looked up from germline, CDR1 is SNHLY and CDR2 is FYNNEI. This CDR3 comprises 15 residues. The chain's CDR3 is CASSGQGGSTDTQYF. The CDR3, as DNA: TGTGCCAGCAGTGGACAGGGGGGAAGCACAGATACGCAGTATTTT.

This rearrangement joins TRBV6-6 to TRBJ2-7; 9 bases are shared with TRBD2. Germline V gene data show CDR1 as MNHNY and CDR2 as SVGAGI (reference sequence). V was clipped by 2 bases and J by 9 bases; unmatched bases: 14. This CDR3 comprises 16 residues. The CDR3 DNA follows: TGTGCCAGCAGTTACACCCGACTGACTAGCGGTGTTGCGCAGTACTTC. It encodes CASSYTRLTSGVAQYF.